What follows describes a single T cell receptor (beta chain). Its specificity is not known. The data were taken from a study of tumor and adjacent non-tumor tissue in lung cancer. Overall study context: Each sample yielded some 4 million productive TCRbeta reads on average. General study results and limits: TCR diversity was significantly greater in tumor than normal lung tissue. Tumor TCR diversity, when higher, was linked to shorter survival.

This sample's RNA came from whole unsorted tissue. The library came from three nested PCR rounds adapted from ARM-PCR protocols. In TCRdb, the multiplex PCR reads were re-called with MiXCR into one record per CDR3 protein. The profile shows tens of thousands of distinct CDR3 sequences, 75% to 90% of them singletons. With 7 bases clipped from V and 6 bases from J, the junction kept 9 bases outside the gene matches. CDR1 and CDR2 from the germline V gene are MDHEN and SYDVKM. The CDR3 is 15 amino acids. The source of this sequence is a woman aged 50 to 60 with non-small cell lung cancer. The sample consisted of lung tumor tissue. The chain recombines TRBV28 with TRBJ2-1; 10 bases map to TRBD1. CDR3 residues: CASNSGTGDSNEQFF. CDR3 DNA: TGTGCCAGCAATTCTGGGACAGGGGATAGCAATGAGCAGTTCTTC.